The 27 T cell receptor beta chains presented below share a single source sample, sequenced in a study of blood T cell repertoires in COVID-19. Repertoires were generated with immunoSEQ multiplex PCR, while TCRdb's copy carries only in-frame clones and drops some. The table lists 15,000 or so clones, roughly 88% of them singletons. Sequencing was performed on peripheral blood. The receptors stem from a human donor in a cohort sampled during active COVID-19.

V and J are TRBV5-1 and TRBJ2-4; no definite D call. This CDR3 contains 14 residues. V was shortened by 0 bases and J by 0 bases, with 4 bases between the two germline ends. Germline CDR1 SGHRS, CDR2 YFSETQ. This CDR3 reads CASSLGQAKNIQYF. The DNA for the CDR3 is TGCGCCAGCAGCTTGGGACAAGCCAAAAACATTCAGTACTTC.

This chain connects TRBV7-2 to TRBJ2-3; 11 nucleotides agree with TRBD2. The junction had 3 bases not matched to a gene; V was cut back by 1 base and J by 3 bases. Germline V gene lookup returns CDR1 SGHTA and CDR2 FQGNSA. This CDR3 is built from 16 residues. CDR3 sequence: CASSLGLAGGTDTQYF. CDR3 in DNA: TGTGCCAGCAGCTTAGGTCTAGCGGGAGGAACAGATACGCAGTATTTT.

The V call is TRBV12-2, the J call TRBJ2-7; TRBD2 reflects the table's D call only, with no check against the DNA. TRBV12-2 is deemed a pseudogene. The CDR3 consists of 18 residues. The CDR3 reads CASRLASPSGSGDYEQYF. The CDR3 region has the DNA TGTGCAAGTCGCTTAGCGTCGCCAAGCGGGAGTGGTGACTACGAGCAGTACTTC.

The gene calls are TRBV28 and TRBJ2-5; TRBD2 is a possible D gene (6 bases). Per the germline V gene, CDR1 is MDHEN and CDR2 is SYDVKM. The CDR3 runs 13 residues. Deletions cut 3 bases from V and 5 bases from J, with 10 bases between. The CDR3 DNA follows: TGTGCCAGCAGTTTGGAGGGTGCGGAGACCCAGTACTTC. Residues: CASSLEGAETQYF. The complete variable domain, with remaining parts taken from reference TRBV28 and TRBJ2-5, reads DVKVTQSSRYLVKRTGEKVFLECVQDMDHENMFWYRQDPGLGLRLIYFSYDVKMKEKGDIPEGYSVSREKKERFSLILESASTNQTSMYLCASSLEGAETQYFGPGTRLLVL.

The table lists this clone with a count of one. The rearrangement uses TRBV10-3 and TRBJ2-5, with 7 bases fitting TRBD1. The CDR3 totals 14 residues. J was trimmed by 4 bases and V by 2 bases; bases with no gene match: 4. CDR1 and CDR2 from the germline V gene are ENHRY and SYGVKD. CDR3 residues: CAISEVTGSETQYF. The DNA for the CDR3 is TGTGCCATCAGTGAGGTGACAGGGTCAGAGACCCAGTACTTC.

J is TRBJ2-1 and V is TRBV27; tentative D call: TRBD2 (6 bases). CDR3 length: 17 residues. Trimming left V 0 bases short and J 4 bases short, with 16 bases between. Germline lookup yields CDR1 MNHEY and CDR2 SMNVEV (reference sequence). CDR3 protein: CASSLSPPGEEYNEQFF. Written as DNA, the CDR3 is TGTGCCAGCAGTTTATCCCCTCCGGGAGAGGAGTACAATGAGCAGTTCTTC.

V and J are TRBV7-9 and TRBJ1-2; 8 bases are a match to TRBD1. J was trimmed by 1 base and V by 1 base; bases with no gene match: 5. The CDR3 loop spans 16 amino acids. Germline V gene sequence: CDR1 SEHNR, CDR2 FQNEAQ (reference sequence). The CDR3 DNA sequence: TGTGCCAGCAGCTTAGTCCCGGACAGGGATAACTATGGCTACACCTTC. It encodes CASSLVPDRDNYGYTF.

The chain employs TRBV5-1 and TRBJ2-7, with a possible D match to TRBD1 (6 bases). Germline loops: CDR1 SGHRS, CDR2 YFSETQ. This CDR3 is built from 13 residues. Trimming removed 2 bases at V and 3 bases at J, with 9 bases between. CDR3 nucleotide sequence: TGCGCCAGCAGCTTCACAGGGAACTACGAGCAGTACTTC. Translated, it gives CASSFTGNYEQYF. The full variable domain, with the rest looked up from reference TRBV5-1 and TRBJ2-7, is KAGVTQTPRYLIKTRGQQVTLSCSPISGHRSVSWYQQTPGQGLQFLFEYFSETQRNKGNFPGRFSGRQFSNSRSEMNVSTLELGDSALYLCASSFTGNYEQYFGPGTRLTVT.

V gene TRBV6-5 combines with J gene TRBJ2-6; 7 bases match TRBD2. Per germline, CDR1 MNHEY and CDR2 SVGAGI. With V trimmed by 6 bases and J by 2 bases, 4 bases remained unmatched. This CDR3 comprises 15 residues. CDR3 nucleotides: TGTGCCAGCAGCCTCCGGGGGGCTGGGGCCAACGTCCTGACTTTC. This sequence encodes CASSLRGAGANVLTF.

The V gene is TRBV9, the J gene TRBJ2-1; the D is unclear. The CDR3 length is 14 residues. Trimming shortened V by 8 bases and J by 0 bases, and 12 bases separated the two germline ends. Germline V gene sequence: CDR1 SGDLS, CDR2 YYNGEE. The CDR3 reads CASNRGNSYNEQFF. CDR3 coding DNA: TGTGCCAGTAATCGAGGCAACTCCTACAATGAGCAGTTCTTC.

The V call is TRBV7-2, the J call TRBJ2-7; TRBD1 matches 7 bases. Germline V gene lookup returns CDR1 SGHTA and CDR2 FQGNSA. V lost 2 bases to trimming and J lost 3 bases; unmatched junction nucleotides: 4. CDR3 length equals 14 residues. The chain's CDR3 is CASSLPTGIYEQYF. In DNA, the CDR3 is TGTGCCAGCAGCTTACCGACAGGGATCTACGAGCAGTACTTC.

The gene calls are TRBV2 and TRBJ2-1, with D perhaps matching TRBD2 (6 bases). Germline loops: CDR1 SNHLY, CDR2 FYNNEI. This CDR3 is built from 13 residues. With 8 bases removed from V and 10 bases from J, the gap between germline ends came to 18 bases. CDR3 DNA: TGTGCCAGCTGGGGGGACGATAGGATCGAGCAGTTCTTC. Encoded protein: CASWGDDRIEQFF. The whole variable domain, remainder taken from reference TRBV2 and TRBJ2-1, is EPEVTQTPSHQVTQMGQEVILRCVPISNHLYFYWYRQILGQKVEFLVSFYNNEISEKSEIFDDQFSVERPDGSNFTLKIRSTKLEDSAMYFCASWGDDRIEQFFGPGTRLTVL.

The chain links TRBV9 to TRBJ2-7; 9 nucleotides agree with TRBD1. CDR1 and CDR2 from the germline V gene are SGDLS and YYNGEE. This CDR3 comprises 14 residues. The V gene end was trimmed by 3 bases and the J gene end by 7 bases; junction bases not matched to a gene: 8. The CDR3 loop reads CASSADRGAGEQYF. The CDR3, as DNA: TGTGCCAGCAGCGCGGACAGGGGCGCTGGGGAGCAGTACTTC.

V usage is TRBV27 and J usage is TRBJ2-7; TRBD2 matches 13 bases. Germline lookup yields CDR1 MNHEY and CDR2 SMNVEV (reference sequence). This CDR3 comprises 18 residues. V trimming: 7 bases; J trimming: 3 bases; junction bases outside the gene matches: 15. For the CDR3, the DNA is TGTGCCAGCACCCGATTAGCCGTCGGACTAGCGGGAGACTACGAGCAGTACTTC. It codes for CASTRLAVGLAGDYEQYF.

J is TRBJ2-7 and V is TRBV7-3, with 8 bases fitting TRBD1. V lost 1 base, J lost 5 bases, and 13 bases stayed unmatched. This CDR3 has 17 residues. Germline CDR1 SGHTA, CDR2 FQGTGA. DNA of the CDR3: TGTGCCAGCAGCTTAAGACCCTGGCAGGGGGCTAGGGACGAGCAGTACTTC. It encodes CASSLRPWQGARDEQYF.

This clone was counted once. The chain employs TRBV5-6 and TRBJ2-3, with TRBD2 matching 13 bases. Trimming cost V 4 bases and J 6 bases; bases outside gene matches: 8. This CDR3 is built from 16 residues. Germline lookup yields CDR1 SGHDT and CDR2 YYEEEE. CDR3 amino acids: CASSPGLAGLMDTQYF. In DNA, the CDR3 is TGTGCCAGCAGCCCGGGACTAGCGGGATTGATGGATACGCAGTATTTT.

V usage is TRBV10-3 and J usage is TRBJ2-2; D unclear. Trimming left V 3 bases short and J 2 bases short, with 7 bases between. Germline lookup yields CDR1 ENHRY and CDR2 SYGVKD. CDR3 length: 14 amino acids. The CDR3 DNA reads TGTGCCATCAGTGACTTCCCTAACACCGGGGAGCTGTTTTTT. This codes for CAISDFPNTGELFF.

The V call is TRBV19, the J call TRBJ1-1, with D hard to call. V was cut by 3 bases and J by 4 bases, with 12 bases left in between. Germline V gives CDR1 LNHDA, CDR2 SQIVND (reference sequence). The CDR3 is 14 amino acids. CDR3 sequence reads: CASSIGRGGTEAFF. The CDR3, as DNA: TGTGCCAGTAGTATTGGTCGGGGAGGCACTGAAGCTTTCTTT.

The CDR3 reads CASSPGSNYGYTF. CDR3 nucleotides: TGTGCCAGCAGCCCCGGGAGTAACTATGGCTACACCTTC. The rearrangement joins TRBV6-6 to TRBJ1-2; D is unresolved. The length of the CDR3 is 13 residues. Trimming took off 6 bases at V and 1 base at J, with 9 bases between the two ends. The V gene's germline CDR1 is MNHNY and CDR2 SVGAGI (reference sequence).

This clone showed up just once. The rearrangement links TRBV10-1 to TRBJ2-3, with TRBD2 matching over 14 bases. Germline assignment: CDR1 WNHNN and CDR2 SYGVQD (reference sequence). V shed 8 bases and J 0 bases; nucleotides not matched to a gene: 10. The CDR3 has 18 amino acids. The CDR3 nucleotides read TGCGCCAGCTCCCCCGGGACTAGCGGGGGACCTAGCACAGATACGCAGTATTTT. It is translated as CASSPGTSGGPSTDTQYF.

The V call is TRBV27, the J call TRBJ2-1; 7 bases agree with TRBD2. Germline V gives CDR1 MNHEY, CDR2 SMNVEV (reference sequence). J lost 9 bases, V lost 6 bases, and 11 bases had no gene match. The CDR3 sequence is 14 residues long. CDR3 sequence reads: CASSPSGRVGEQFF. In nucleotides, the CDR3 is TGTGCCAGCAGCCCCTCGGGGAGGGTAGGTGAGCAGTTCTTC.

The chain couples TRBV6-4 to TRBJ2-3, with 11 bases that match TRBD1. V lost 3 bases, J lost 4 bases, and 0 bases stayed unmatched. The CDR3 is 14 residues long. Germline assignment: CDR1 MRHNA and CDR2 SNTAGT. The CDR3 here is CASSEGQGADTQYF. In nucleotides, the CDR3 is TGTGCCAGCAGTGAGGGACAGGGGGCAGATACGCAGTATTTT.

This chain joins TRBV19 and TRBJ2-7, with TRBD2 matching 7 bases. Unmatched junction bases numbered 1, after V lost 1 base and J lost 1 base. The CDR3 extends over 14 amino acids. Germline CDR1 is LNHDA and CDR2 is SQIVND (reference sequence). CDR3 DNA: TGTGCCAGTAGTATAGCGGGAGGTTCCTACGAGCAGTACTTC. Translation: CASSIAGGSYEQYF.

V is TRBV6-5 and J is TRBJ1-1; no clear D gene. CDR3 length: 15 residues. V was shortened by 6 bases and J by 2 bases, with 16 bases between the two germline ends. CDR1 MNHEY and CDR2 SVGAGI come from the germline V gene. CDR3 bases: TGTGCCAGCAGCCGGTTGTGGGGAGGTAACACTGAAGCTTTCTTT. This codes for CASSRLWGGNTEAFF.

This chain uses TRBV5-3 with TRBJ2-4; 8 bases agree with TRBD2. TRBV5-3 falls under the ORF class, with uncertain function. The CDR3 runs 20 residues. V lost 3 bases, J lost 1 base, and 18 bases stayed unmatched. The chain's CDR3 is CARSSTHGSGDTPAKNIQYF. The CDR3 DNA follows: TGTGCCAGAAGCTCCACCCATGGTAGCGGGGATACACCCGCCAAAAACATTCAGTACTTC.

This clone occurred once. The genes are TRBV9 and TRBJ2-2; 7 nucleotides line up with TRBD1. This CDR3 spans 16 amino acids. Per the germline V gene, CDR1 is SGDLS and CDR2 is YYNGEE. Unmatched junction bases numbered 7, after V lost 3 bases and J lost 2 bases. The CDR3 DNA sequence: TGTGCCAGCAGCGCACGGGACAGACCCAACACCGGGGAGCTGTTTTTT. Protein sequence: CASSARDRPNTGELFF.

The J gene is TRBJ2-6, the V gene TRBV6-2 or TRBV6-3, with D possibly matching TRBD2 (5 bases). Germline assignment: CDR1 MNHEY and CDR2 SVGEGT. The V end was cut by 2 bases, the J end by 0 bases, with 14 bases between. This CDR3 has 18 residues. CDR3 nucleotides: TGTGCCAGCAGTTACCCCACGGGGATTCGCTCTGGGGCCAACGTCCTGACTTTC. It specifies CASSYPTGIRSGANVLTF.